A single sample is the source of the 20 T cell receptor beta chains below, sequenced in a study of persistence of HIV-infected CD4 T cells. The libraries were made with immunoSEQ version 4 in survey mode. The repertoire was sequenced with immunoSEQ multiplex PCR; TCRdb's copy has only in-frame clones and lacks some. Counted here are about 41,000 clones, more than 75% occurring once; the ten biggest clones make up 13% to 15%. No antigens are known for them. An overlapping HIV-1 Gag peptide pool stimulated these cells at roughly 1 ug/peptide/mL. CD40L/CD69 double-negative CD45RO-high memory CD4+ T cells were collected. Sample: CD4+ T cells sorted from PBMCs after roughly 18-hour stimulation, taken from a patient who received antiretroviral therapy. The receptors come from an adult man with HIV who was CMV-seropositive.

CDR3 residues: CATSRVWDGGQPQHF. In nucleotides, the CDR3 is TGTGCCACCAGCAGAGTATGGGACGGAGGCCAGCCCCAGCATTTT. The V gene is TRBV15, the J gene TRBJ1-5; a possible D gene is TRBD1 (5 bases). Trimming pared 1 base from V and 7 bases from J, leaving 14 bases between. This CDR3 contains 15 residues. The germline V gene has CDR1 LNHNV and CDR2 YYDKDF (reference sequence).

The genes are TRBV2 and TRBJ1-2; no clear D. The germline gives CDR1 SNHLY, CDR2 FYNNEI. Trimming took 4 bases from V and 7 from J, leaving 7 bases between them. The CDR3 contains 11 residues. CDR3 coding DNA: TGTGCCAGCAGTGGGGTTTCTGGCTACACCTTC. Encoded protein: CASSGVSGYTF.

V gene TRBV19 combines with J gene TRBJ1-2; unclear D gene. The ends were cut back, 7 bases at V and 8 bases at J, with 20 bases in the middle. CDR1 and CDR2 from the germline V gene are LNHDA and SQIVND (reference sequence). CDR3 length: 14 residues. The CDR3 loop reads CASTVDLQTGGYTF. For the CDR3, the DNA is TGTGCCAGTACCGTAGACCTGCAAACTGGGGGCTACACCTTC. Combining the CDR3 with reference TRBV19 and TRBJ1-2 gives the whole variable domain DGGITQSPKYLFRKEGQNVTLSCEQNLNHDAMYWYRQDPGQGLRLIYYSQIVNDFQKGDIAEGYSVSREKKESFPLTVTSAQKNPTAFYLCASTVDLQTGGYTFGSGTRLTVV.

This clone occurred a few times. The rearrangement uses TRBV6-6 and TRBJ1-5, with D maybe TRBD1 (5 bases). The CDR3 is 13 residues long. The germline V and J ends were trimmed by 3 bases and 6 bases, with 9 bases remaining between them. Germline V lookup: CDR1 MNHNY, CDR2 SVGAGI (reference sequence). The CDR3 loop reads CASSYGASQPQHF. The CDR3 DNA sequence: TGTGCCAGCAGTTATGGGGCTTCTCAGCCCCAGCATTTT.

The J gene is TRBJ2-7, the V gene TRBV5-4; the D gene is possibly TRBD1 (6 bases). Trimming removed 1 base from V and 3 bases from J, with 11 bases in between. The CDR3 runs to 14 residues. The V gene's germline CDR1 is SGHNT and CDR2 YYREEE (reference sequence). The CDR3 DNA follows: TGTGCCAGCAGCTTGTTAGGCAGGGGCTACGAGCAGTACTTC. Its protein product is CASSLLGRGYEQYF.

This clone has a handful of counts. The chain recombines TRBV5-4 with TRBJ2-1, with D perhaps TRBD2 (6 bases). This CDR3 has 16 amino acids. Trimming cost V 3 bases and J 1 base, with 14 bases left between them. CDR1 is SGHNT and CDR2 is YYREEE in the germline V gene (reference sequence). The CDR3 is CASSWTNPNSYNEQFF. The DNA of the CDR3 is TGTGCCAGCAGCTGGACTAACCCAAATTCCTACAATGAGCAGTTCTTC.

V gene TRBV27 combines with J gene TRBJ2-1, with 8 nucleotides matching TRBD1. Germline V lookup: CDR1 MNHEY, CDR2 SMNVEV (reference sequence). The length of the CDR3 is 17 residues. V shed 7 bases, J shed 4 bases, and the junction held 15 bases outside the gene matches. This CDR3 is CASTLIRTGINYNEQFF. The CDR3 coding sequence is TGTGCCAGCACCCTTATCCGGACAGGGATTAATTACAATGAGCAGTTCTTC.

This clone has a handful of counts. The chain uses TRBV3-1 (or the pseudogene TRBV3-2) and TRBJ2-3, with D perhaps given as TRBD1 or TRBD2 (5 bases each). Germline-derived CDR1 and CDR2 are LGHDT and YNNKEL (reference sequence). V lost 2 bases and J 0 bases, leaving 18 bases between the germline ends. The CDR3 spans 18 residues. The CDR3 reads CASSQQGTVLPSTDTQYF. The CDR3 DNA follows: TGTGCCAGCAGCCAACAAGGGACGGTACTACCCAGCACAGATACGCAGTATTTT.

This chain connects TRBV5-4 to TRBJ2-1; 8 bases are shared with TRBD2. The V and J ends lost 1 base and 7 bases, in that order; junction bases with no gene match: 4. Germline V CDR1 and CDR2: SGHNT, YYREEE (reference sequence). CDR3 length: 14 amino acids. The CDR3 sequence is CASSLRGGRNEQFF. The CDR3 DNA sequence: TGTGCCAGCAGCTTGCGGGGGGGTAGAAATGAGCAGTTCTTC.

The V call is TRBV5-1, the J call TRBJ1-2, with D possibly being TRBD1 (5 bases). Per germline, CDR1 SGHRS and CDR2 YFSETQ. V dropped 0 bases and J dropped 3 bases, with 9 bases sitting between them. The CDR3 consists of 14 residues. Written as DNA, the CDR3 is TGCGCCAGCAGCTTGGAAGGGGTCGACTATGGCTACACCTTC. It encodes CASSLEGVDYGYTF. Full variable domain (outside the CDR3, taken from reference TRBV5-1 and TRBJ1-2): KAGVTQTPRYLIKTRGQQVTLSCSPISGHRSVSWYQQTPGQGLQFLFEYFSETQRNKGNFPGRFSGRQFSNSRSEMNVSTLELGDSALYLCASSLEGVDYGYTFGSGTRLTVV.

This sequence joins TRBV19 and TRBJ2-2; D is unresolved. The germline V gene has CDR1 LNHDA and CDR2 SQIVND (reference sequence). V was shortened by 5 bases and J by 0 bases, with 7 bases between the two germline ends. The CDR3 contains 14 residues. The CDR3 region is CASSSLSNTGELFF. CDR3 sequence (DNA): TGTGCCAGTAGTTCTCTCTCGAACACCGGGGAGCTGTTTTTT.

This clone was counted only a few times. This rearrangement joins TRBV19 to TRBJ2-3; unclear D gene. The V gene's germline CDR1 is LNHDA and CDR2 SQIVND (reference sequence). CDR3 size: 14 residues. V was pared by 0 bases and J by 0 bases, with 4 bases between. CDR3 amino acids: CASSIDGSTDTQYF. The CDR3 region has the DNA TGTGCCAGTAGTATAGATGGTAGCACAGATACGCAGTATTTT.

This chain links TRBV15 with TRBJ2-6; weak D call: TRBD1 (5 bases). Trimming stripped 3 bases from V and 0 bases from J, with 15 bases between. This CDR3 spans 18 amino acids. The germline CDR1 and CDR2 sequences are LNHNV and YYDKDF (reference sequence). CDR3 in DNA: TGTGCCACCAGCAGGAGAAGGGGAACTACCTCTGGGGCCAACGTCCTGACTTTC. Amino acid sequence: CATSRRRGTTSGANVLTF.

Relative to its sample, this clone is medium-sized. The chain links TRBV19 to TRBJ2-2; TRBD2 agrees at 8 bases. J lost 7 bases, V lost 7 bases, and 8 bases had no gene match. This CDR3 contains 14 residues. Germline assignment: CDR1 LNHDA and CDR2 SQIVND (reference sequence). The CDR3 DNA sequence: TGTGCCAGTACCTCGGGACTAGGTGGCGGGGAGCTGTTTTTT. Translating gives CASTSGLGGGELFF.

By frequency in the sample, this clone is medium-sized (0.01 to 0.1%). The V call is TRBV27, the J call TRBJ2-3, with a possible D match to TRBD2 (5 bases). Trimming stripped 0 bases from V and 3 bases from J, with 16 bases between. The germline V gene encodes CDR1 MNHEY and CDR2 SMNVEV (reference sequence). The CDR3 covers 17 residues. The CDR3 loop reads CASSLSRGRDWTDTQYF. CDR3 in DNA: TGTGCCAGCAGTTTATCTCGAGGGAGAGATTGGACAGATACGCAGTATTTT.

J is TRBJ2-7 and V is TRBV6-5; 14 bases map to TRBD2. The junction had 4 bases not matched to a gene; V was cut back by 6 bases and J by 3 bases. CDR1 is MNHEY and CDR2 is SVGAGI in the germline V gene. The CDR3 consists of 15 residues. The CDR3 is CASRQGLAGVYEQYF. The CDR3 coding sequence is TGTGCCAGCAGACAGGGACTAGCGGGAGTCTACGAGCAGTACTTC.

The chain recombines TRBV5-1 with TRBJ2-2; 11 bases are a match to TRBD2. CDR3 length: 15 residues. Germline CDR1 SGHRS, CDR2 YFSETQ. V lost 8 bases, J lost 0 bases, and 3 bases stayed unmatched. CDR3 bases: TGCGCCAGTACTAGCGGGGGACCGAACACCGGGGAGCTGTTTTTT. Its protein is CASTSGGPNTGELFF.

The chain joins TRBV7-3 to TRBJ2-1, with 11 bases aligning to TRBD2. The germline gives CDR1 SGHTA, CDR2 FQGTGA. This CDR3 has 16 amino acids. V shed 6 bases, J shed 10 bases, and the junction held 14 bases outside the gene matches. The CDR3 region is CASSTVPASGRQEQFF. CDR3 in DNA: TGTGCCAGCAGTACCGTCCCCGCTAGCGGGAGGCAAGAGCAGTTCTTC.

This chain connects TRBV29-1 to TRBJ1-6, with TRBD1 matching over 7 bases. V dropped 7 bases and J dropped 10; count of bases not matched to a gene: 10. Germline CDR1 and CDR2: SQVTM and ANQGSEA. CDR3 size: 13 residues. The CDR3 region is CSASDRVGSPLHF. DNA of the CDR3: TGCAGCGCCTCTGACAGGGTTGGATCACCCCTCCACTTT.

The CDR3 is CASSSGQTSYNSPLHF. CDR3 nucleotides: TGTGCCAGCAGTTCGGGACAGACCTCCTATAATTCACCCCTCCACTTT. This chain joins TRBV7-2 and TRBJ1-6, with 7 positions matching TRBD1. The ends lost 6 bases at V and 0 bases at J; junction bases unmatched: 5. Per germline, CDR1 SGHTA and CDR2 FQGNSA. The CDR3 runs 16 residues.